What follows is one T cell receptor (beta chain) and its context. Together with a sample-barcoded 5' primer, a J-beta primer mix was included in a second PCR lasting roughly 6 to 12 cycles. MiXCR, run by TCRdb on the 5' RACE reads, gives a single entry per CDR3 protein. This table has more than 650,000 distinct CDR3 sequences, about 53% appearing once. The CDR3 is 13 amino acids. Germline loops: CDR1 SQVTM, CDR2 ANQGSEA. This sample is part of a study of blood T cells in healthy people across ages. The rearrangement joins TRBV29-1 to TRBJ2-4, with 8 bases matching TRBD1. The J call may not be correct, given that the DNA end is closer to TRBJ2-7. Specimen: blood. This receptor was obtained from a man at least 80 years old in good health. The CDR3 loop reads CSGGQGLSYEQYF. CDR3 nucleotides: TGCAGCGGCGGACAGGGACTCTCCTACGAGCAGTACTTC.